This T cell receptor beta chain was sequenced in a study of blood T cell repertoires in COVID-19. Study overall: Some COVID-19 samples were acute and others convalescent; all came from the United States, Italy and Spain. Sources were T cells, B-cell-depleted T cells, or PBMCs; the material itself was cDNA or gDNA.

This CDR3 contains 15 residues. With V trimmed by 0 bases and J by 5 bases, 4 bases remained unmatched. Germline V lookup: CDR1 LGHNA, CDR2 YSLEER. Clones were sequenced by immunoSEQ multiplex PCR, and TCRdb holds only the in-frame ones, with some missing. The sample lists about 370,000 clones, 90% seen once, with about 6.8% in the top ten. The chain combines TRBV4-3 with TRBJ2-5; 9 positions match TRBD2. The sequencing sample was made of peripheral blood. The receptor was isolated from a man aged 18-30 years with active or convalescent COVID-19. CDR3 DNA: TGCGCCAGCAGCCAAGATACTAGCGGGTTCGAGACCCAGTACTTC. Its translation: CASSQDTSGFETQYF.